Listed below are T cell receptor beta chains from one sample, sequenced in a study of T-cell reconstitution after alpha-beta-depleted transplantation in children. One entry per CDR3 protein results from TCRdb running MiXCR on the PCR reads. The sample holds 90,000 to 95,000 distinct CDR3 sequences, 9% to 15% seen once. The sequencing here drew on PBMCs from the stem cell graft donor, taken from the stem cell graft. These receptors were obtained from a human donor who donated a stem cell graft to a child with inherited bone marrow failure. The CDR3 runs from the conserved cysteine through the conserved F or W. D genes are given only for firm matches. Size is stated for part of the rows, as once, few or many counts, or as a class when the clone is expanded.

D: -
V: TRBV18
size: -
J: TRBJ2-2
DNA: TGTGCCAGCTCACCACCTTCCAGGGAGGCCGGGGAGCTGTTTTTT
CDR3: CASSPPSREAGELFF

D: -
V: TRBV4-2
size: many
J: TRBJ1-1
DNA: TGTGCCAGCAGCCAGGGGGGCTCCGGAGGGACTGAAGCTTTCTTT
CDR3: CASSQGGSGGTEAFF

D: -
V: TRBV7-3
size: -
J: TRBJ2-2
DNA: TGTGCCAGCAGCTTAAGTTCCGGGGAGCTGTTTTTT
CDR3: CASSLSSGELFF

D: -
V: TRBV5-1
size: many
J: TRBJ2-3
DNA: TGCGCCAGCAGCGTTGAAGGAACAGATACGCAGTATTTT
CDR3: CASSVEGTDTQYF

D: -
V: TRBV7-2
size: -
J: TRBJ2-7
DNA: TGTGCCAGCAGCGCCCGGGACGAGTACTACGAGCAGTACTTC
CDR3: CASSARDEYYEQYF

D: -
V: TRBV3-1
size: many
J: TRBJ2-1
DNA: TGTGCCAGCAGTCGGTCTAGCTATAGGCCCTACAATGAGCAGTTCTTC
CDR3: CASSRSSYRPYNEQFF

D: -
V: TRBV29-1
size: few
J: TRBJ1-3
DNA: TGCAGCGTTGAGGGGACCACACGAGACACCATATATTTT
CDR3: CSVEGTTRDTIYF

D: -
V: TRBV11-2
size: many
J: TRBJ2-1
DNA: TGTGCCAGCACCCCTGGGGGACCAGCCTACAATGAGCAGTTCTTC
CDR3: CASTPGGPAYNEQFF

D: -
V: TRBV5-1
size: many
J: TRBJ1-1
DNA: TGCGCCAGCAGCTTGGAAGGTGGCGGGGGATGGACTGAAGCTTTCTTT
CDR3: CASSLEGGGGWTEAFF

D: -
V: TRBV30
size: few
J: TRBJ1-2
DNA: TGTGCCGGGGGGACTTCCCCAGGGGGCTACACCTTC
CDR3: CAGGTSPGGYTF

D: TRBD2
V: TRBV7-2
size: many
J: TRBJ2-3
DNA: TGTGCCAGCAGCCCAGTGGGGGGGGGGACAGATACGCAGTATTTT
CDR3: CASSPVGGGTDTQYF

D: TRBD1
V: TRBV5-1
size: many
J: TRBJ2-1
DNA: TGCGCCAGCAGCGCAACCGGGACAGGGGGTTACAATGAGCAGTTCTTC
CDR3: CASSATGTGGYNEQFF

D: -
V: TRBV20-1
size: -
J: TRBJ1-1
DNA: TGCAGTGCTAGGTCCGGGAACACTGAAGCTTTCTTT
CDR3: CSARSGNTEAFF

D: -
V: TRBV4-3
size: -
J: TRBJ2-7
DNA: TGCGCCAGCAGCCAAGAGGGCAGCAAAAGCTACGAGCAGTACTTC
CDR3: CASSQEGSKSYEQYF

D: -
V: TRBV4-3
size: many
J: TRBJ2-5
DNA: TGCGCCAGCAGCTTTGGGTTAGCAGGGGAAGAGACCCAGTACTTC
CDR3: CASSFGLAGEETQYF

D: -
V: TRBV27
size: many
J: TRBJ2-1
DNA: TGTGCCAGCGGGCCGCTGGCCGGGACGCTAGGAGAGCAGTTCTTC
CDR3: CASGPLAGTLGEQFF

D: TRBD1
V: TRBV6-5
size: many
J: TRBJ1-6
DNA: TGTGCCAGCAGTTACGGGACAGCCGGACTCCTCCACTTT
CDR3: CASSYGTAGLLHF

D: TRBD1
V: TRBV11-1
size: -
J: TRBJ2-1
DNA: TGTGCCAGCAGTTCTCCGGGGACAGGGCACAATGAGCAGTTCTTC
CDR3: CASSSPGTGHNEQFF

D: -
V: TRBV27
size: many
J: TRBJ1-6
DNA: TGTGCCAGCAGTTTAGCGGGGGATAATTCACCCCTCCACTTT
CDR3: CASSLAGDNSPLHF

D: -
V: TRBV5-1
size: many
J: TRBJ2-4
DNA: TGCGCCAGCAGCCAGGGACATATTCAGTACTTC
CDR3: CASSQGHIQYF

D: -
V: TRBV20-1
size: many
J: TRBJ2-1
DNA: TGCAGTGCTAGAATATGGGTGGATGAGCAGTTCTTC
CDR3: CSARIWVDEQFF

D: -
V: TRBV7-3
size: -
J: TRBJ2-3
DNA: TGTGCCAGCAGCTCGGGAAGGGAGATGGGGACAGATACGCAGTATTTT
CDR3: CASSSGREMGTDTQYF

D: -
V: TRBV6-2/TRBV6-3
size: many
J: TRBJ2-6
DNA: TGTGCCAGCAGTTCCCAGGGGAGGTCTGGGGCCAACGTCCTGACTTTC
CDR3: CASSSQGRSGANVLTF

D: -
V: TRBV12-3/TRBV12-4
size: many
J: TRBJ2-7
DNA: TGTGCCAGCAGTGCCCCAGGGTCCTCCTACGAGCAGTACTTC
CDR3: CASSAPGSSYEQYF

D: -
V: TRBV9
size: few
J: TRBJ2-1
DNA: TGTGCCAGCAGCGTACCGAGAGTTAGCTCCTACAATGAGCAGTTCTTC
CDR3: CASSVPRVSSYNEQFF

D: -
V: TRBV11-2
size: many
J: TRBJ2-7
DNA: TGTGCCAGCAGCTTCGGGACTGGCTACGAGCAGTACTTC
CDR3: CASSFGTGYEQYF

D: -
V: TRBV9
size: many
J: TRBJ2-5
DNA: TGTGCCAGCAGCGTAAGGGGGGGCCGAGGAGGAGAGACCCAGTACTTC
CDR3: CASSVRGGRGGETQYF

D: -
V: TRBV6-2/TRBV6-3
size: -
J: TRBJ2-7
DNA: TGTGCCAGCAGTTACAAGACAGACTACGAGCAGTACTTC
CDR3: CASSYKTDYEQYF

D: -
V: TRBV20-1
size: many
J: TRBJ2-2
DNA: TGCAGTGCTTCGGTCCGGGGGAACACCGGGGAGCTGTTTTTT
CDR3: CSASVRGNTGELFF

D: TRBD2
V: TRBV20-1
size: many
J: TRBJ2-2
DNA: TGCAGTACCAGCGGCGGGGGGGCCGACGGGGAGCTGTTTTTT
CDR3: CSTSGGGADGELFF

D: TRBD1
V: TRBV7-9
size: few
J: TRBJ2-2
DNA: TGTGCCCCACAGGGGGGCCCAACCGGGGAGCTGTTTTTT
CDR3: CAPQGGPTGELFF

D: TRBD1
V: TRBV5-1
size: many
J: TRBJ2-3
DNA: TGCGCCAGCAGCAAGACAGGGTCCGGACTGTTAGATACGCAGTATTTT
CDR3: CASSKTGSGLLDTQYF

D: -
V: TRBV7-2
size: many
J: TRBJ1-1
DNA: TGTGCCAGCAGCTTAGATATGGTTGGAGACACTGAAGCTTTCTTT
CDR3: CASSLDMVGDTEAFF

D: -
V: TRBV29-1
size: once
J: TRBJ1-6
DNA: TGCAGCGTTGATCAGGGGTTCGGACCCCTCCACTTT
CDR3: CSVDQGFGPLHF

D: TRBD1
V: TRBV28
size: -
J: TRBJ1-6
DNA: TGTGCCAGCAGTTCAGGGGGCGCTGATTCACCCCTCCACTTT
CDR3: CASSSGGADSPLHF

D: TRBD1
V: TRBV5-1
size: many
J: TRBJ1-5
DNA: TGCGCCAGCAGCCCCGGGACAGGATCTTGGGATCAGCCCCAGCATTTT
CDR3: CASSPGTGSWDQPQHF

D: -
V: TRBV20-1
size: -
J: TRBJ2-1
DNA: TGCAGTGCTAGTACAGGGAGGGCTTTCAATGAGCAGTTCTTC
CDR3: CSASTGRAFNEQFF

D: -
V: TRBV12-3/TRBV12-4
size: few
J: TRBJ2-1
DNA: TGTGCCAGCAGTTTGGAAGTATTCAATGAGCAGTTCTTC
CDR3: CASSLEVFNEQFF

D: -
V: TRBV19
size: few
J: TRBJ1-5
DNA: TGTGCCAGTAGTGTGGGGGGCCAGCAGCCCCAGCATTTT
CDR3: CASSVGGQQPQHF

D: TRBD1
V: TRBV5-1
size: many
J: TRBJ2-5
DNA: TGCGCCAGCAGCTTGGGGGGGACAGGGCCGATCATGAAGACCCAGTACTTC
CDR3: CASSLGGTGPIMKTQYF

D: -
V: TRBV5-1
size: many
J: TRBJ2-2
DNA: TGCGCCAGCAGCTTGGAAGCAATGAACACCGGGGAGCTGTTTTTT
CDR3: CASSLEAMNTGELFF

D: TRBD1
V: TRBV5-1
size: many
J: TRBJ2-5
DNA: TGCGCCAGCATCCTCGGACAGGGCGGGGAGACCCAGTACTTC
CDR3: CASILGQGGETQYF

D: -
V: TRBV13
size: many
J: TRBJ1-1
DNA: TGTGCCAGCAGTCGGGGATCGGACACTGAAGCTTTCTTT
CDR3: CASSRGSDTEAFF

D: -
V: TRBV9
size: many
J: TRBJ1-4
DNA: TGTGCCAGCAGCCCCGGGACATTCGAGAATGAAAAACTGTTTTTT
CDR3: CASSPGTFENEKLFF

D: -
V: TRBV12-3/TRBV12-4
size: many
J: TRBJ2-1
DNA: TGTGCCAGCAGTTTGCAGGTTGCCTACAATGAGCAGTTCTTC
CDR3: CASSLQVAYNEQFF

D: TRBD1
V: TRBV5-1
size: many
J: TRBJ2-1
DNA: TGCGCCAGCAGCTTGAAAAGCCGGGACAGAGTTTACAATGAGCAGTTCTTC
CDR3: CASSLKSRDRVYNEQFF